These T cell receptor beta chains were read from a single sample in a study of blood T cell repertoires in COVID-19. Only in-frame clones appear in the TCRdb table, and some are missing; sequencing was by immunoSEQ multiplex PCR. The repertoire includes approximately 89,000 clones, 80% of them detected once, and roughly 19% sits in the top ten. Specimen: peripheral blood. The source of these receptors is a woman older than 75 with acute or convalescent COVID-19. Each CDR3 is given with its conserved first and last residue. The D gene is left open where the match is weak. Clone size is stated in some rows and not others, as once, few, many or a class when expanded.

j_call	clone_size	v_call	d_call	cdr3_nt	cdr3_aa
TRBJ2-7	NA	TRBV4-2	NA	TGTGCCAGCAGCCAAGATTTGAAGGGCGCGGGATACGAGCAGTACTTC	CASSQDLKGAGYEQYF
TRBJ2-1	NA	TRBV12-3/TRBV12-4	TRBD1	TGTGCCAGCGGAACAGGGGGACGGAATGAGCAGTTCTTC	CASGTGGRNEQFF
TRBJ2-1	few	TRBV10-3	TRBD2	TGTGCCAGCAGCGGGGTAGGTGAGCAGTTCTTC	CASSGVGEQFF
TRBJ2-2	NA	TRBV21-1	NA	TGTGCCAGCAGCAAAGCTGACGCCCCCAGGGAGCTAGCGGGAGGACTCACCGGGGAGCTGTTTTTT	CASSKADAPRELAGGLTGELFF
TRBJ2-2	NA	TRBV5-1	NA	TGCGCCAGCCACGAAAGGGGCAGCGCGAACACCGGGGAGCTGTTTTTT	CASHERGSANTGELFF
TRBJ1-1	NA	TRBV27	TRBD1	TGTGCCAGCTCGACAGGGGTGGACACTGAAGCTTTCTTT	CASSTGVDTEAFF
TRBJ1-4	NA	TRBV30	NA	TGTGCCTGGAGTGTACAGGGTGGAAAACTGTTTTTT	CAWSVQGGKLFF
TRBJ2-5	NA	TRBV9	TRBD1	TGTGCCAGCAGTGCCCGGACAGGGGCCCAAGAGACCCAGTACTTC	CASSARTGAQETQYF
TRBJ2-5	NA	TRBV10-3	NA	TGTGCCATCAGTGAGGGACACCCCCAAGAGACCCAGTACTTC	CAISEGHPQETQYF
TRBJ2-1	NA	TRBV6-5	NA	TGTGCCAGCAGTCCACAAAGCGGGTATAGGCAGTTCTTC	CASSPQSGYRQFF
TRBJ2-2	NA	TRBV7-2	NA	TGTGCCAGCAGACCGTCGCGGACCGGGGAGCTGTTTTTT	CASRPSRTGELFF
TRBJ2-7	NA	TRBV29-1	NA	TGCAGCGTTGTAGGGCAGGGCTTCAGCGAGCAGTACTTC	CSVVGQGFSEQYF
TRBJ2-3	NA	TRBV19	TRBD1	TGTGCCAGTAGAAAGGAACAGGGGGTTAGCACAGATACGCAGTATTTT	CASRKEQGVSTDTQYF
TRBJ1-2	NA	TRBV5-4	NA	TGTGCCAGCAGCCCCAGGGGCCCCCCCGGCTACACCTTC	CASSPRGPPGYTF
TRBJ1-2	NA	TRBV19	TRBD1	TGTGCCAGTAGTCGCCTGACAGGGGAAAGCTATGGCTACACCTTC	CASSRLTGESYGYTF
TRBJ2-2	once	TRBV7-6	NA	TGTGCCAGCAGCTTAGCGCGCCGGGGCACCGGGGAGCTGTTTTTT	CASSLARRGTGELFF
TRBJ1-1	NA	TRBV14	NA	TGTGCCAGCAGCCCGCAAGCCAGGGGCTATGGCGACACTGAAGCTTTCTTT	CASSPQARGYGDTEAFF
TRBJ2-1	NA	TRBV2	TRBD2	TGTGCCAGCAGTGGGACTAGCAGGTACAATGAGCAGTTCTTC	CASSGTSRYNEQFF
TRBJ2-3	NA	TRBV11-2	NA	TGTGCCAGCAGCTCTGCCGGCCCGGGGACAGATACGCAGTATTTT	CASSSAGPGTDTQYF
TRBJ1-1	once	TRBV19	NA	TGTGCCAGTAGTATTAACGTGGGAGGGCCCAACACTGAAGCTTTCTTT	CASSINVGGPNTEAFF
TRBJ1-1	once	TRBV5-1	NA	TGCGCCAGCAGCTTGGGGTGGGGAGGGATGAACACTGAAGCTTTCTTT	CASSLGWGGMNTEAFF
TRBJ1-2	NA	TRBV18	NA	TGTGCCAGCTCACCAGGCCGAAACGACTATGGCTACACCTTC	CASSPGRNDYGYTF
TRBJ2-7	NA	TRBV6-6	NA	TGTGCCAGCAGTTACGACGGATCTAGCGAGCAGTACTTC	CASSYDGSSEQYF
TRBJ2-6	NA	TRBV19	NA	TGTGCCAGTAGTATAGGCAGGCTCTCTGGGGCCAACGTCCTGACTTTC	CASSIGRLSGANVLTF
TRBJ2-3	NA	TRBV7-2	TRBD2	TGTGCCAGCAGCTACCCAGGACTAGCGGGGCTTAGCACAGATACGCAGTATTTT	CASSYPGLAGLSTDTQYF
TRBJ2-7	NA	TRBV4-1	TRBD1	TGCGCCAGCAGCCAAGATTGGGGGACAGGGGGGACCTACGAGCAGTACTTC	CASSQDWGTGGTYEQYF
TRBJ1-4	NA	TRBV6-5	NA	TGTGCCAGCAGAGGGACAAGAACTAATGAAAAACTGTTTTTT	CASRGTRTNEKLFF
TRBJ2-1	NA	TRBV9	NA	TGTGCCAGCAGCGCGACAAGGGGCGCGTCTAACAATGAGCAGTTCTTC	CASSATRGASNNEQFF
TRBJ2-7	NA	TRBV19	TRBD2	TGTGCCAGTACCACTAGCGGGGCAACCTACGAGCAGTACTTC	CASTTSGATYEQYF
TRBJ2-3	NA	TRBV5-1	TRBD2	TGCGCCAGCAGCTTGCTGGGGGGGACAGATACGCAGTATTTT	CASSLLGGTDTQYF